A selection of T cell receptor beta chains follows, all from one sample in a study of T cell responses to AZD1222 COVID-19 vaccine. Assay: immunoSEQ multiplex PCR; the TCRdb copy retains only in-frame clones and omits some. The table shows some 92,000 clones, with about 90% occurring only once. The source material was peripheral blood, sampled on day 0 of AZD1222 vaccination. Receptors were obtained from an adult in good health. Both conserved end residues are part of each CDR3. D genes are given only for firm matches. The size field is filled for only some rows; it gives once, few, many or a size class.

clone_size d_call j_call v_call cdr3_nt cdr3_aa
- - TRBJ1-1 TRBV18 TGTGCCAGCTCACCGGAACGGGCCCTTCAGACTGAAGCTTTCTTT CASSPERALQTEAFF
- - TRBJ1-4 TRBV30 TGTGCCTGGAGTGCAACCCCGGGATTAAGGGCGAGGAGTGAAAAACTGTTTTTT CAWSATPGLRARSEKLFF
- TRBD2 TRBJ2-3 TRBV27 TGTGCCAGCAGTTTAATACTAGCGGGGGAAGATACGCAGTATTTT CASSLILAGEDTQYF
- - TRBJ1-5 TRBV6-6 TGTGCCAGCAGTGACGTGGGTCGCAATCAGCCCCAGCATTTT CASSDVGRNQPQHF
- - TRBJ2-3 TRBV28 TGTGCCAGCAGTCGAAACCCAGGGGGCACAGATACGCAGTATTTT CASSRNPGGTDTQYF
- - TRBJ2-2 TRBV6-6 TGTGCCAGCAGTCCCAACGGCATTAACACCGGGGAGCTGTTTTTT CASSPNGINTGELFF
- - TRBJ1-3 TRBV14 TGTGCCAGCAGCCAGAGCTCTGGAAACACCATATATTTT CASSQSSGNTIYF
- - TRBJ2-3 TRBV9 TGTGCCAGCAGCGTAAGGGAGGGGGGACACACAGATACGCAGTATTTT CASSVREGGHTDTQYF
- - TRBJ1-5 TRBV12-3/TRBV12-4 TGTGCCAGCAGTTTGGGCAGCGGGCAGCATTTT CASSLGSGQHF
- TRBD2 TRBJ2-3 TRBV3-1/TRBV3-2 TGTGCCAGCAGCCCATTTCTAGCGGGAGCAAAAGATACGCAGTATTTT CASSPFLAGAKDTQYF
once - TRBJ2-7 TRBV4-3 TGCGCCAGCAGCCCCCAGATTGAGGGCGTGTACGAGCAGTACTTC CASSPQIEGVYEQYF
- - TRBJ1-1 TRBV28 TGTGCCAGCAGTTTAATCTGGGGGGCGGGCTCAGACACTGAAGCTTTCTTT CASSLIWGAGSDTEAFF
- TRBD1 TRBJ2-7 TRBV7-9 TGTGCCAGCATTTCGGGACAGGGGAACCACGAGCAGTACTTC CASISGQGNHEQYF
- - TRBJ2-5 TRBV5-1 TGCGCCAGCAGCTTGGGATCGAAAGAGACCCAGTACTTC CASSLGSKETQYF
- - TRBJ1-2 TRBV4-2 TGTGCCAGCAGCCAAGTGGGGGCCGAGAGGGGTGGTTATGGCTACACCTTC CASSQVGAERGGYGYTF
- TRBD1 TRBJ1-1 TRBV5-1 TGCGCCAGCAGGGAACCAGGGGGCTCTGAAGCTTTCTTT CASREPGGSEAFF
- TRBD1 TRBJ2-1 TRBV12-5 TGTGCTAGTGGCCTGAGGACAGGGGGGTCCTACAATGAGCAGTTCTTC CASGLRTGGSYNEQFF
- TRBD2 TRBJ2-1 TRBV12-5 TGTGCTAGTGGTTTGGTACCTGGGACTAGCGGGTATTCGAGGAATGAGCAGTTCTTC CASGLVPGTSGYSRNEQFF
few TRBD1 TRBJ2-1 TRBV28 TGTGCCAGCAGTTTAGGACAGGGGGTACAAGAGCAGTTCTTC CASSLGQGVQEQFF
- TRBD1 TRBJ1-5 TRBV4-1 TGCGCCAGCAGCCAAGCCGGGACAGGGGTTTTTAGGAGCAATCAGCCCCAGCATTTT CASSQAGTGVFRSNQPQHF
once - TRBJ1-1 TRBV2 TGTGCCAGCTGCTGGGGGGTTACTGAAGCTTTCTTT CASCWGVTEAFF
- - TRBJ2-3 TRBV7-9 TGTGCCAGCAGCCTTTCCACAGATACGCAGTATTTT CASSLSTDTQYF
- TRBD1 TRBJ2-3 TRBV7-8 TGTGCCAGCAGCTTCGATACAGGGGGCCTCACAGATACGCAGTATTTT CASSFDTGGLTDTQYF
- TRBD1 TRBJ2-5 TRBV5-5 TGTGCCAGCATCAAAGGTTCCGGGACAGGGAAAGAGACCCAGTACTTC CASIKGSGTGKETQYF
- - TRBJ2-3 TRBV7-3 TGTGCCAGCAGCAAAGGGGCAGATACGCAGTATTTT CASSKGADTQYF
- - TRBJ2-3 TRBV7-9 TGTGCCAGCAGCCGTCGACAGGGCACAGATACGCAGTATTTT CASSRRQGTDTQYF
- TRBD1 TRBJ1-2 TRBV7-3 TGTGCCAGCAGCCCAGACAGGGCAATTCAGGGGGGCTACACCTTC CASSPDRAIQGGYTF
- - TRBJ1-2 TRBV5-6 TGTGCCAGCTCAAGGGATAACTATGGCGGCTACACCTTC CASSRDNYGGYTF
- - TRBJ1-3 TRBV7-8 TGTGCCAGCAGCCCAGACAGGAACACCATATATTTT CASSPDRNTIYF
once - TRBJ1-2 TRBV9 TGTGCCAGCAGCCAAGGGGGGTTTGGCCGTGGAGGCTACACCTTC CASSQGGFGRGGYTF
- - TRBJ1-3 TRBV7-2 TGTGCCAGCAGCTTATGGGCGGGACAATTACGCTCTGGAAACACCATATATTTT CASSLWAGQLRSGNTIYF
- TRBD2 TRBJ2-3 TRBV4-1 TGCGCCAGCAGCCCCGTGACTAGCGTTAGCACAGATACGCAGTATTTT CASSPVTSVSTDTQYF
- - TRBJ1-4 TRBV28 TGTGCCAGCAGTCCCAGGGGAACTAATGAAAAACTGTTTTTT CASSPRGTNEKLFF
- - TRBJ1-6 TRBV19 TGTGCCAGTAGTGGGCAGCGTAATTCACCCCTCCACTTT CASSGQRNSPLHF
- - TRBJ1-2 TRBV18 TGTGCCAGCTCACCACCATCCAGATCCAACTATGGCTACACCTTC CASSPPSRSNYGYTF
- - TRBJ1-1 TRBV27 TGTGCCAGCAGTTTCAGAGGCCTCGCGGAAGCTTTCTTT CASSFRGLAEAFF
once - TRBJ2-1 TRBV28 TGTGCCAGCAGTTTGTCCCTTCCGAGGGAGGGACAGGACTACAATGAGCAGTTCTTC CASSLSLPREGQDYNEQFF
few - TRBJ2-1 TRBV11-2 TGTGCCAGCAGCCTTACCTCCACAGCAGAGAGCGGATCCTCCCCGGGGTTCTTC CASSLTSTAESGSSPGFF
- - TRBJ2-7 TRBV2 TGTGCCAGCATACAGAGACTGTCCTACGAGCAGTACTTC CASIQRLSYEQYF
- - TRBJ2-1 TRBV6-5 TGTGCCAGCAGTTACGGGACAAACAATGAGCAGTTCTTC CASSYGTNNEQFF
few TRBD1 TRBJ1-4 TRBV4-1 TGCGCCAGCAGCCAAGAAGGGACAGGGGGCGGTGATGAAAAACTGTTTTTT CASSQEGTGGGDEKLFF
- - TRBJ1-4 TRBV29-1 TGCAGCGTTGGGGTCGGCGGTGAAAAACTGTTTTTT CSVGVGGEKLFF
- TRBD1 TRBJ1-1 TRBV5-1 TGCGCCAGCAGCTCCTGGACAGGGGGCCACGACACTGAAGCTTTCTTT CASSSWTGGHDTEAFF
once - TRBJ1-4 TRBV4-1 TGCGCCAGCAGCTTGGGACCTAATGAAAAACTGTTTTTT CASSLGPNEKLFF
- TRBD1 TRBJ1-2 TRBV5-1 TGCGCCAGCAGCTCTCAGGGGGGGACATATGGCTACACCTTC CASSSQGGTYGYTF
once - TRBJ1-6 TRBV4-2 TGTGCCAGCAGCCAAGACGCGGGGCGTAGTAATTCACCCCTCCACTTT CASSQDAGRSNSPLHF
- - TRBJ2-5 TRBV9 TGTGCCAGCAGTATTAGCGGGACAGTCGAGACCCAGTACTTC CASSISGTVETQYF
once TRBD1 TRBJ2-5 TRBV19 TGTGCCAGTAGCGAACCGACAGGGGGTCTACAAGAGACCCAGTACTTC CASSEPTGGLQETQYF
once TRBD1 TRBJ2-1 TRBV6-5 TGTGCCAGCAGCGGGACAGGGAACAATGAGCAGTTCTTC CASSGTGNNEQFF
once - TRBJ1-5 TRBV7-2 TGTGCCAGCAGCTTAAGGGTGACTCAGCCCCAGCATTTT CASSLRVTQPQHF
- TRBD2 TRBJ2-5 TRBV5-8 TGTGCCAGCAGCTCCAGAGGGAGGGGAGGAGAGACCCAGTACTTC CASSSRGRGGETQYF
- TRBD1 TRBJ2-1 TRBV7-3 TGTGCCAGCAGCTTAGGGACAGATTACAATGAGCAGTTCTTC CASSLGTDYNEQFF
- TRBD1 TRBJ1-1 TRBV29-1 TGCAGCGTTGAGGGGACAGGGGCTTTTATGAACACTGAAGCTTTCTTT CSVEGTGAFMNTEAFF
- - TRBJ2-3 TRBV30 TGTGCCTGGAGGGGACCTACCCACACAGATACGCAGTATTTT CAWRGPTHTDTQYF